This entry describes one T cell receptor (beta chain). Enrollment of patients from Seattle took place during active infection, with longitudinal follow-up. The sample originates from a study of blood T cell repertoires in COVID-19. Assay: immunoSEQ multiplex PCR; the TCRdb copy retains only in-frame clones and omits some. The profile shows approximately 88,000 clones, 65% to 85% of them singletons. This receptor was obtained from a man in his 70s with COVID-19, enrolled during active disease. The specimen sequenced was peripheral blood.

CDR3 region: CASSWTGGSGRTYNEQFF. The CDR3 DNA follows: TGTGCCAGCAGCTGGACAGGGGGTAGCGGGAGGACCTACAATGAGCAGTTCTTC. The J gene is TRBJ2-1, the V gene TRBV28; either TRBD1 or TRBD2 may fit D (10 bases each). V lost 6 bases to trimming and J lost 2 bases, with 23 bases between them. Germline V gene sequence: CDR1 MDHEN, CDR2 SYDVKM. The CDR3 totals 18 residues. Filled out from reference TRBV28 and TRBJ2-1, the complete variable domain reads DVKVTQSSRYLVKRTGEKVFLECVQDMDHENMFWYRQDPGLGLRLIYFSYDVKMKEKGDIPEGYSVSREKKERFSLILESASTNQTSMYLCASSWTGGSGRTYNEQFFGPGTRLTVL.